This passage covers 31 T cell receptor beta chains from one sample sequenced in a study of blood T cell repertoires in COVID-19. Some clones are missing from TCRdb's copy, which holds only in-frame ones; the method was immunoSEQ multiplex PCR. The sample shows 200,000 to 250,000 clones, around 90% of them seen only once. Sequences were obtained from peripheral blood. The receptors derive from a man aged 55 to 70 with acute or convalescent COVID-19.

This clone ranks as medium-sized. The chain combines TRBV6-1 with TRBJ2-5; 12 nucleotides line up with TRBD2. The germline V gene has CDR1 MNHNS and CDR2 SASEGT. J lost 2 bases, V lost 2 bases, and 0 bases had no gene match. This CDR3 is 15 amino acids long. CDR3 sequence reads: CASSELAGGQETQYF. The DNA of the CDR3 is TGTGCCAGCAGTGAACTAGCGGGGGGGCAAGAGACCCAGTACTTC.

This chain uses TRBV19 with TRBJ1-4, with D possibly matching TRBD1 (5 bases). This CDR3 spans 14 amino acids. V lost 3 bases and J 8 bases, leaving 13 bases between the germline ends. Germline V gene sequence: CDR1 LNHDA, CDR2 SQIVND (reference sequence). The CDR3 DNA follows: TGTGCCAGTAGTATGGGGCAGGGTGGCGAAAAACTGTTTTTT. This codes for CASSMGQGGEKLFF.

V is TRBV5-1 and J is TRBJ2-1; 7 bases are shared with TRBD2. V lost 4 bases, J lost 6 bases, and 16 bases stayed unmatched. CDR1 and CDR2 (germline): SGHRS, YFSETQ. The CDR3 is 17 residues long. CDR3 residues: CASSSASSGVTRNEQFF. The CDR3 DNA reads TGCGCCAGCAGCAGCGCCTCAAGCGGGGTGACCCGCAATGAGCAGTTCTTC.

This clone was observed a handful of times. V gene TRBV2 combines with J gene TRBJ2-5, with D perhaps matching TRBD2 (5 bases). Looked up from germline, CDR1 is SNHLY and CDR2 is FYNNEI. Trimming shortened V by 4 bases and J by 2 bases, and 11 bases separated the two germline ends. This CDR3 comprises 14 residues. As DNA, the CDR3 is TGTGCCAGCAGTGGGCAGACTAAGCAAGAGACCCAGTACTTC. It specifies CASSGQTKQETQYF. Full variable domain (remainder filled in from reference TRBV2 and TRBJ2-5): EPEVTQTPSHQVTQMGQEVILRCVPISNHLYFYWYRQILGQKVEFLVSFYNNEISEKSEIFDDQFSVERPDGSNFTLKIRSTKLEDSAMYFCASSGQTKQETQYFGPGTRLLVL.

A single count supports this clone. Here the CDR3 DNA reads TGTGCCAGCTCACCACCGGACAGGGGCGCGAGGAGGGCCGAAGCTTTCTTT. This codes for CASSPPDRGARRAEAFF. The chain employs TRBV18 and TRBJ1-1, with TRBD1 matching 9 bases. Trimming at V came to 0 bases and at J to 8 bases, leaving 13 bases not matched to a gene. Germline V gene lookup returns CDR1 KGHSH and CDR2 LQKENI. The CDR3 is made up of 17 amino acids.

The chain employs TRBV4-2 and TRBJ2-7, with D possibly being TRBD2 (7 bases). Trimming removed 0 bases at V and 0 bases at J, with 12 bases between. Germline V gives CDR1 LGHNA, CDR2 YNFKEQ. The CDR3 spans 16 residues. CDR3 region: CASSQDVAGASYEQYF. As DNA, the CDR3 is TGTGCCAGCAGCCAAGATGTGGCGGGGGCCTCCTACGAGCAGTACTTC.

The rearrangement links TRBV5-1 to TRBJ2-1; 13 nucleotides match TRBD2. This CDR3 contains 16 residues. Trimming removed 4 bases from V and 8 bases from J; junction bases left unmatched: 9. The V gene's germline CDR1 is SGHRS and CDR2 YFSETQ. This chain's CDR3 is CASSPLTSGGSHEQFF. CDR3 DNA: TGCGCCAGCAGCCCATTGACTAGCGGGGGGAGTCATGAGCAGTTCTTC.

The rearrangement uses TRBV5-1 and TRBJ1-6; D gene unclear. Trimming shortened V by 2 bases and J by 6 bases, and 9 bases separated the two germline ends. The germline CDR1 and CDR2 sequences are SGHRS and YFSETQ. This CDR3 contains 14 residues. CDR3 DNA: TGCGCCAGCAGCTTACAACAGACTAATTCACCCCTCCACTTT. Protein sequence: CASSLQQTNSPLHF.

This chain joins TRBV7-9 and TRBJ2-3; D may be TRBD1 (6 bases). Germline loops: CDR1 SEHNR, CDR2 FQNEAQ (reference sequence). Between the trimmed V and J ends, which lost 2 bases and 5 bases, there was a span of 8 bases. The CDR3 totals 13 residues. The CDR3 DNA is TGTGCCAGCAGCTTAACAGGGTTAGATACGCAGTATTTT. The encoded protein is CASSLTGLDTQYF.

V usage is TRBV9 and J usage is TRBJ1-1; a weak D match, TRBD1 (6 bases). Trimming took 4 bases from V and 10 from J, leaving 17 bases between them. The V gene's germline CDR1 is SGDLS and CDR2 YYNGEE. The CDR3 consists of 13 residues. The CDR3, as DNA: TGTGCCAGCAGCCCCCAGGACAGATCTAGAGCTTTCTTT. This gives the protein CASSPQDRSRAFF.

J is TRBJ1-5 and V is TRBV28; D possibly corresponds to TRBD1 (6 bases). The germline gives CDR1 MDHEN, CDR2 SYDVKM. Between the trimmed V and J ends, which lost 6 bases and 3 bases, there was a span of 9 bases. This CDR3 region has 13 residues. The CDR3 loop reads CASRQGHNQPQHF. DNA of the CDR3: TGTGCCAGCAGGCAGGGACACAATCAGCCCCAGCATTTT.

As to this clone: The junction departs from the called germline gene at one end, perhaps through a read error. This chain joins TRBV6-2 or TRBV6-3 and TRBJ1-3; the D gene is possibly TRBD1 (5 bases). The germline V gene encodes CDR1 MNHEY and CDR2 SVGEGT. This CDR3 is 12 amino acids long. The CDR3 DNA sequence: TGTGCCAGCAGTCGCCCACAGGACCCTGCGGATTTT. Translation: CASSRPQDPADF.

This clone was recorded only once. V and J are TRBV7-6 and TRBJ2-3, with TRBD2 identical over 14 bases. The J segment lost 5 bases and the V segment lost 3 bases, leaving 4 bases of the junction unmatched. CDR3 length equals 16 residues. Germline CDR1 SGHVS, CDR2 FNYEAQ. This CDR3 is CASSLRTSGGRDTQYF. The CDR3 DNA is TGTGCCAGCAGCTTGAGGACTAGCGGGGGGAGAGATACGCAGTATTTT.

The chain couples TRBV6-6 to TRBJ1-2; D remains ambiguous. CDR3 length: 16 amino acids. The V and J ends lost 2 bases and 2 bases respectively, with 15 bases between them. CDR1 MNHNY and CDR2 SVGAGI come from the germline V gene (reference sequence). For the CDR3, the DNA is TGTGCCAGCAGTTACGGGGAGAGTCCCATCAACTATGGCTACACCTTC. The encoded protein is CASSYGESPINYGYTF.

The CDR3 spells CASSAPDRANTGELFF. CDR3 DNA sequence: TGTGCCAGCAGCGCACCGGACAGGGCGAACACCGGGGAGCTGTTTTTT. The chain employs TRBV9 and TRBJ2-2, with 8 bases that match TRBD1. Germline assignment: CDR1 SGDLS and CDR2 YYNGEE. V shed 3 bases, J shed 0 bases, and the junction held 4 bases outside the gene matches. There are 16 residues in the CDR3.

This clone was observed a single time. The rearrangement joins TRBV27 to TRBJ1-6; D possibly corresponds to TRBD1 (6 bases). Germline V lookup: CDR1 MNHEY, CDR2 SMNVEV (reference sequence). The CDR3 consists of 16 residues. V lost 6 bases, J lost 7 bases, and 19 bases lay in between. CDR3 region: CASSPGQKLLNSPLHF. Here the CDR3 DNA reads TGTGCCAGCAGCCCCGGACAGAAACTACTCAATTCACCCCTCCACTTT.

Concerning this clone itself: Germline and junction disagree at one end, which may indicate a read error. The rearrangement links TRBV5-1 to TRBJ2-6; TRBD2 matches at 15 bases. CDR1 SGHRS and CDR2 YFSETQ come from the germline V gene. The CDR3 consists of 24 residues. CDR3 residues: CASSLASRASGLAGGTSGTNVLTF. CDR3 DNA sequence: TGCGCCAGCAGCTTGGCCAGTAGGGCGTCGGGACTAGCGGGGGGTACCTCTGGGACCAACGTCCTGACTTTC.

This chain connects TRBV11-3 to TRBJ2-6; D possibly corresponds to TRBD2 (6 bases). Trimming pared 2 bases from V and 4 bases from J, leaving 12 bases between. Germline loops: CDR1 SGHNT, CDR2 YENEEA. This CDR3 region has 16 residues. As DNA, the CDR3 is TGTGCCAGCAGCTTATCGCGGGGTTCGGGGGCCAACGTCCTGACTTTC. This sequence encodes CASSLSRGSGANVLTF.

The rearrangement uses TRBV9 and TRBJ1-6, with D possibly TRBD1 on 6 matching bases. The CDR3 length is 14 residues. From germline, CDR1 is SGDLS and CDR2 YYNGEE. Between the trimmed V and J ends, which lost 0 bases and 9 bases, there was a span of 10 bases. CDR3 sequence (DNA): TGTGCCAGCAGCGTAGACAGGGCGGGTTCACCCCTCCACTTT. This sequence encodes CASSVDRAGSPLHF.

CDR3 DNA: TGTGCCAGCAGCCATAGGACAGGGTGGGTCGGCTATGGCTACACCTTC. Translation gives CASSHRTGWVGYGYTF. The V and J genes are TRBV5-6 and TRBJ1-2; 8 nucleotides align to TRBD1. The CDR3 spans 16 residues. CDR1 SGHDT and CDR2 YYEEEE come from the germline V gene. The J segment lost 4 bases and the V segment lost 4 bases, leaving 12 bases of the junction unmatched.

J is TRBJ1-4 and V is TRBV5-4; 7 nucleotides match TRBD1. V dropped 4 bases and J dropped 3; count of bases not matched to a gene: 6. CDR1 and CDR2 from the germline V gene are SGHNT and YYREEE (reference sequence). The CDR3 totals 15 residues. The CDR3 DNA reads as TGTGCCAGCAGCCCCGAGGGGGCCCCTAATGAAAAACTGTTTTTT. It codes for CASSPEGAPNEKLFF.

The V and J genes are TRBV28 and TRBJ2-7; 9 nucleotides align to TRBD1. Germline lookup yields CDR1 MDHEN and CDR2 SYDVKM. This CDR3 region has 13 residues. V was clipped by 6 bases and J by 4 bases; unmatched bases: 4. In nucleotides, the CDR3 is TGTGCCAGCAGGGTCGACAGGGGGTACGAGCAGTACTTC. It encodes CASRVDRGYEQYF.

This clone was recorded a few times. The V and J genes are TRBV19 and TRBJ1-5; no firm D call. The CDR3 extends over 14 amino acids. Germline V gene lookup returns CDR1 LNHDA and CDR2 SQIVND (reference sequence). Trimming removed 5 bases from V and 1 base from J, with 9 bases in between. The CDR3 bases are TGTGCCAGTAGTCAAGGACTAAGCAATCAGCCCCAGCATTTT. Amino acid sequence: CASSQGLSNQPQHF.

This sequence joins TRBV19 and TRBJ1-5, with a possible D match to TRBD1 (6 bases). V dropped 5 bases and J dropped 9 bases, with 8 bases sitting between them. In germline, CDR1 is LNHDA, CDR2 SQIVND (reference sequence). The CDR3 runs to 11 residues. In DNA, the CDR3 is TGTGCCAGTAGTGGCAGGGGGCCCCAGCATTTT. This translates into CASSGRGPQHF.

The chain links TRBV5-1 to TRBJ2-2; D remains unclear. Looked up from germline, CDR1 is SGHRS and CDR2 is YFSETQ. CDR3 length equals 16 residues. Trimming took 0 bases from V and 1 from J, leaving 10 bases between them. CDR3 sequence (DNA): TGCGCCAGCAGCTTGGCCTCTGCAGGGAACACCGGGGAGCTGTTTTTT. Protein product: CASSLASAGNTGELFF.

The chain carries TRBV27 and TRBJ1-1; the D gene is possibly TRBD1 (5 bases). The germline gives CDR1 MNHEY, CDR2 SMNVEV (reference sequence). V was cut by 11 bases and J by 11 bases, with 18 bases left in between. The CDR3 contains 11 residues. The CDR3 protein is CAPAGGLRAFF. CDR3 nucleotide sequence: TGTGCCCCAGCGGGGGGTCTGAGGGCTTTCTTT.

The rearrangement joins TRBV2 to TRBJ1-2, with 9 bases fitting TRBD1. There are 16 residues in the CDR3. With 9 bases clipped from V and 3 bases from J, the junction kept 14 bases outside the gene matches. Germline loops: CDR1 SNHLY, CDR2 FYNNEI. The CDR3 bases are TGTGCCAGACCCCATGGTAGGACAGGGGCTTACTATGGCTACACCTTC. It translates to CARPHGRTGAYYGYTF.

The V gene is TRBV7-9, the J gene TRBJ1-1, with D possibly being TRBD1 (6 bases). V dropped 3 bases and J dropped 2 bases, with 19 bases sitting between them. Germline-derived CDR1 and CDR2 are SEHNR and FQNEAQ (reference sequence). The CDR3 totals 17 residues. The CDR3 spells CASSLGGAQGSNTEAFF. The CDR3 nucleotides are TGTGCCAGCAGCTTGGGAGGGGCTCAGGGGAGCAACACTGAAGCTTTCTTT.

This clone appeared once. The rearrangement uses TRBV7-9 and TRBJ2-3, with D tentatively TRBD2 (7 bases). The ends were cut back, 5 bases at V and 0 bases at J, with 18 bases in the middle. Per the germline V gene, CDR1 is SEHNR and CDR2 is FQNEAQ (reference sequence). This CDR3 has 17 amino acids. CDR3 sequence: CASSPNWGGSSTDTQYF. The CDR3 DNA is TGTGCCAGCAGCCCCAACTGGGGGGGCTCTAGCACAGATACGCAGTATTTT.

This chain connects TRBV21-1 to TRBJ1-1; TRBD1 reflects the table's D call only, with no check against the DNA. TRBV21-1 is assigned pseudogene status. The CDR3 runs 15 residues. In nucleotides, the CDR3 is TGTGCCAGCAGCCCCCGGACAGGGAAGAACACTGAAGCTTTCTTT. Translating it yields CASSPRTGKNTEAFF.

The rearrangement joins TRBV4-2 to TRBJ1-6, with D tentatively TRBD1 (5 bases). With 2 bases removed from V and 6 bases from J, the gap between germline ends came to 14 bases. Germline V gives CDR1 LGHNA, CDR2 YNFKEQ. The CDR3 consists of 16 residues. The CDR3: CASSQPERGGNSPLHF. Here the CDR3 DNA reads TGTGCCAGCAGCCAACCCGAAAGGGGAGGTAATTCACCCCTCCACTTT.